The entry below describes one TCR beta chain. Its antigen is not identified. The CDR3 length is 15 residues. The isolated RNA, all of it, was reverse transcribed, so expressed TCRB transcripts were what got sequenced. The table came from immunoSEQ multiplex PCR; TCRdb's copy has only in-frame clones and leaves some out. The profile covers just over 600,000 clones, with about 14% appearing a single time and around 0.1% taken by the ten largest. This record belongs to a study of beta chain features in type 1 diabetes. Study-wide points: Diminished insertions and augmented deletions at VDJ junctions characterized type 1 diabetes patients. Sequencing used cDNA, and cells with high TCR expression could therefore be over-represented. PCR might favor shorter templates, but any such skew would affect patients and controls equally.

The sequenced material came from naive CD4+ T cells from blood. J is TRBJ2-1 and V is TRBV1; TRBD1 is taken as the D call from the table, unchecked against the DNA. TRBV1 is shown as a pseudogene. The source is a man between 18 and 35 years old in good health. The CDR3 coding sequence is TGCACCAGCAGCCAAAATCCATTAACAGGGAATGAGCAGTTCTTC. This gives the protein CTSSQNPLTGNEQFF.